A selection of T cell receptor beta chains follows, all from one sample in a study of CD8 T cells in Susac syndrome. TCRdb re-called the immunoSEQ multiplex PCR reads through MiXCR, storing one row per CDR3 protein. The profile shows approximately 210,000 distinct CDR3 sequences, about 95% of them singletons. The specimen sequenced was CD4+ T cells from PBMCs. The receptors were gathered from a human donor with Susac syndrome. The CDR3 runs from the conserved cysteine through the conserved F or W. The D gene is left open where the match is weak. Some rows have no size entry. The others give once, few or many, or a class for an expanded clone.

CDR3aa: CTSSPKGTVTGELFF
CDR3nt: TGCACCAGCAGCCCAAAGGGGACAGTGACCGGGGAGCTGTTTTTT
j_gene: TRBJ2-2
d_gene: -
abundance: -
v_gene: TRBV1

CDR3aa: CASSSIDPQGWGEKLFF
CDR3nt: TGTGCCAGCAGTTCCATTGACCCCCAGGGCTGGGGTGAAAAACTGTTTTTT
j_gene: TRBJ1-4
d_gene: -
abundance: -
v_gene: TRBV27

CDR3aa: CASSSAGTGGEKLFF
CDR3nt: TGTGCCAGCAGTTCCGCCGGGACAGGGGGCGAAAAACTGTTTTTT
j_gene: TRBJ1-4
d_gene: TRBD1
abundance: once
v_gene: TRBV6-2/TRBV6-3

CDR3aa: CASSIQRGGYNEQFF
CDR3nt: TGTGCCAGCAGCATCCAGCGGGGGGGGTACAATGAGCAGTTCTTC
j_gene: TRBJ2-1
d_gene: TRBD2
abundance: -
v_gene: TRBV7-2

CDR3aa: CASSQDTPGQGVQPQHF
CDR3nt: TGTGCCAGCAGCCAAGATACTCCGGGACAGGGGGTTCAGCCCCAGCATTTT
j_gene: TRBJ1-5
d_gene: TRBD1
abundance: -
v_gene: TRBV4-2

CDR3aa: CASSPSLDSSYEQYF
CDR3nt: TGTGCCAGCAGCCCATCCCTGGACAGTTCCTACGAGCAGTACTTC
j_gene: TRBJ2-7
d_gene: -
abundance: -
v_gene: TRBV9

CDR3aa: CASTGRRSYNEQFF
CDR3nt: TGTGCCAGCACTGGACGGCGCTCCTACAATGAGCAGTTCTTC
j_gene: TRBJ2-1
d_gene: -
abundance: -
v_gene: TRBV6-2/TRBV6-3

CDR3aa: CASSPRLLPYSNF
CDR3nt: TGTGCCAGCAGCCCGCGACTTTTACCCTACTCGAACTTC
j_gene: TRBJ2-7
d_gene: -
abundance: -
v_gene: TRBV6-6

CDR3aa: CASSPATIDLLEQFF
CDR3nt: TGCGCCAGCAGCCCCGCGACTATCGACCTCCTTGAGCAGTTCTTC
j_gene: TRBJ2-1
d_gene: -
abundance: once
v_gene: TRBV5-1

CDR3aa: CASSEHGGEQFF
CDR3nt: TGTGCCAGCAGTGAACACGGGGGGGAGCAGTTCTTC
j_gene: TRBJ2-1
d_gene: TRBD2
abundance: -
v_gene: TRBV2

CDR3aa: CASSHTGTEYGYTF
CDR3nt: TGTGCCAGCAGTCATACCGGGACAGAGTATGGCTACACCTTC
j_gene: TRBJ1-2
d_gene: TRBD1
abundance: -
v_gene: TRBV2

CDR3aa: CASSSPGDIQYF
CDR3nt: TGTGCCAGCAGCTCCCCCGGGGACATTCAGTACTTC
j_gene: TRBJ2-4
d_gene: -
abundance: -
v_gene: TRBV7-2

CDR3aa: CSAKIHRQGWAYEQYF
CDR3nt: TGCAGTGCCAAAATTCATAGACAGGGGTGGGCCTACGAGCAGTACTTC
j_gene: TRBJ2-7
d_gene: TRBD1
abundance: -
v_gene: TRBV20-1

CDR3aa: CASSFGIGSDTQYF
CDR3nt: TGTGCCAGCAGCTTCGGTATAGGGTCAGATACGCAGTATTTT
j_gene: TRBJ2-3
d_gene: -
abundance: -
v_gene: TRBV7-9

CDR3aa: CASRDILAGGSDTQYF
CDR3nt: TGTGCCAGCAGGGATATTCTAGCGGGGGGCTCAGATACGCAGTATTTT
j_gene: TRBJ2-3
d_gene: TRBD2
abundance: -
v_gene: TRBV28

CDR3aa: CASSPRDREGETQYF
CDR3nt: TGCGCCAGCAGCCCGAGGGACAGGGAGGGAGAGACCCAGTACTTC
j_gene: TRBJ2-5
d_gene: TRBD1
abundance: -
v_gene: TRBV5-1

CDR3aa: CASSPGVEQYF
CDR3nt: TGTGCCAGCAGCCCGGGGGTCGAGCAGTACTTC
j_gene: TRBJ2-7
d_gene: -
abundance: few
v_gene: TRBV12-3/TRBV12-4

CDR3aa: CATSDLPNTGELFF
CDR3nt: TGTGCCACCAGTGATTTACCGAACACCGGGGAGCTGTTTTTT
j_gene: TRBJ2-2
d_gene: -
abundance: -
v_gene: TRBV24-1

CDR3aa: CATGGVTEAFF
CDR3nt: TGTGCGACGGGAGGGGTAACTGAAGCTTTCTTT
j_gene: TRBJ1-1
d_gene: -
abundance: -
v_gene: TRBV28

CDR3aa: CASSLDDQRGTQYF
CDR3nt: TGTGCCAGCAGCTTAGACGACCAGCGAGGAACGCAGTATTTT
j_gene: TRBJ2-3
d_gene: -
abundance: -
v_gene: TRBV7-9

CDR3aa: CASSPGSAKELFF
CDR3nt: TGTGCCAGCAGCCCAGGGTCCGCGAAGGAGCTGTTTTTT
j_gene: TRBJ2-2
d_gene: -
abundance: -
v_gene: TRBV7-9

CDR3aa: CSGAGGPTGELFF
CDR3nt: TGCAGCGGGGCAGGGGGCCCCACCGGGGAGCTGTTTTTT
j_gene: TRBJ2-2
d_gene: TRBD1
abundance: -
v_gene: TRBV29-1

CDR3aa: CASSTGPLPQYF
CDR3nt: TGTGCCAGCAGTACGGGCCCCCTGCCGCAGTATTTT
j_gene: TRBJ2-3
d_gene: -
abundance: -
v_gene: TRBV25-1

CDR3aa: CASSQDGGVAGQPQHF
CDR3nt: TGTGCCAGCAGCCAAGACGGGGGAGTGGCGGGCCAGCCCCAGCATTTT
j_gene: TRBJ1-5
d_gene: -
abundance: -
v_gene: TRBV14

CDR3aa: CSAGGTNNQPQHF
CDR3nt: TGCAGTGCGGGAGGGACAAACAATCAGCCCCAGCATTTT
j_gene: TRBJ1-5
d_gene: -
abundance: -
v_gene: TRBV20-1

CDR3aa: CASSLPDSYEQYF
CDR3nt: TGTGCCAGCAGTTTACCTGACAGCTACGAGCAGTACTTC
j_gene: TRBJ2-7
d_gene: -
abundance: -
v_gene: TRBV12-3/TRBV12-4

CDR3aa: CASSYSSGGGRRKYF
CDR3nt: TGTGCCAGCAGTTACTCCTCTGGAGGGGGCCGAAGGAAGTACTTC
j_gene: TRBJ2-5
d_gene: -
abundance: -
v_gene: TRBV6-2/TRBV6-3

CDR3aa: CASSKQGSTDTQYF
CDR3nt: TGTGCCAGTAGTAAGCAGGGATCCACAGATACGCAGTATTTT
j_gene: TRBJ2-3
d_gene: -
abundance: -
v_gene: TRBV19

CDR3aa: CASSATGPYEQYF
CDR3nt: TGTGCCAGCAGTGCTACAGGGCCCTACGAGCAGTACTTC
j_gene: TRBJ2-7
d_gene: -
abundance: -
v_gene: TRBV7-2

CDR3aa: CSAQRPSGGSNEQFF
CDR3nt: TGCAGTGCCCAGAGGCCCAGCGGGGGCAGCAATGAGCAGTTCTTC
j_gene: TRBJ2-1
d_gene: TRBD2
abundance: once
v_gene: TRBV20-1

CDR3aa: CASSLELLNTEAFF
CDR3nt: TGCGCCAGCAGCTTGGAGCTCTTGAACACTGAAGCTTTCTTT
j_gene: TRBJ1-1
d_gene: -
abundance: -
v_gene: TRBV5-1

CDR3aa: CSAQVEPRDTEAFF
CDR3nt: TGCAGTGCCCAAGTGGAGCCGAGGGACACTGAAGCTTTCTTT
j_gene: TRBJ1-1
d_gene: -
abundance: once
v_gene: TRBV29-1

CDR3aa: CASSTRTGSGTDTQYF
CDR3nt: TGTGCCAGCAGCACCCGGACAGGGTCGGGCACAGATACGCAGTATTTT
j_gene: TRBJ2-3
d_gene: TRBD1
abundance: few
v_gene: TRBV5-4

CDR3aa: CASSLDRAQMNTEAFF
CDR3nt: TGTGCCAGCAGCCTGGACAGGGCGCAGATGAACACTGAAGCTTTCTTT
j_gene: TRBJ1-1
d_gene: TRBD1
abundance: -
v_gene: TRBV7-2

CDR3aa: CASSLKVGGLPQETQYF
CDR3nt: TGTGCCAGCAGTTTAAAAGTGGGGGGACTTCCTCAAGAGACCCAGTACTTC
j_gene: TRBJ2-5
d_gene: -
abundance: -
v_gene: TRBV27

CDR3aa: CASRPGGGDGYTF
CDR3nt: TGTGCCAGCAGGCCCGGTGGCGGGGATGGCTACACCTTC
j_gene: TRBJ1-2
d_gene: -
abundance: -
v_gene: TRBV6-2/TRBV6-3

CDR3aa: CASSQVRMFQPQHF
CDR3nt: TGTGCCAGCAGCCAAGTACGAATGTTCCAGCCCCAGCATTTT
j_gene: TRBJ1-5
d_gene: -
abundance: -
v_gene: TRBV3-1

CDR3aa: CASTGGQADTQYF
CDR3nt: TGTGCCAGCACCGGGGGACAGGCAGATACGCAGTATTTT
j_gene: TRBJ2-3
d_gene: TRBD1
abundance: -
v_gene: TRBV2

CDR3aa: CSAEDRRTSGGTDTQYF
CDR3nt: TGCAGTGCTGAGGACAGGCGGACTAGCGGAGGCACAGATACGCAGTATTTT
j_gene: TRBJ2-3
d_gene: TRBD2
abundance: -
v_gene: TRBV20-1

CDR3aa: CAWSVLTSRGYGYTF
CDR3nt: TGTGCCTGGAGTGTACTAACTTCCAGAGGCTATGGCTACACCTTC
j_gene: TRBJ1-2
d_gene: -
abundance: -
v_gene: TRBV30

CDR3aa: CASSQVQASGYTF
CDR3nt: TGTGCCAGCAGCCAAGTTCAAGCCTCGGGCTACACCTTC
j_gene: TRBJ1-2
d_gene: -
abundance: once
v_gene: TRBV3-1

CDR3aa: CASSYGLGTDTQYF
CDR3nt: TGTGCCAGCAGTTACGGGCTGGGCACAGATACGCAGTATTTT
j_gene: TRBJ2-3
d_gene: -
abundance: -
v_gene: TRBV6-2/TRBV6-3

CDR3aa: CASSLDPGSSYEQYF
CDR3nt: TGTGCCAGCAGCTTGGACCCAGGGTCTTCCTACGAGCAGTACTTC
j_gene: TRBJ2-7
d_gene: -
abundance: once
v_gene: TRBV5-6

CDR3aa: CSVVGTGTSTDTQYF
CDR3nt: TGCAGCGTTGTTGGGACAGGTACTAGCACAGATACGCAGTATTTT
j_gene: TRBJ2-3
d_gene: TRBD1
abundance: -
v_gene: TRBV29-1

CDR3aa: CASSPRTGFGSNEQFF
CDR3nt: TGTGCCAGCAGCCCCCGGACAGGGTTTGGGAGCAATGAGCAGTTCTTC
j_gene: TRBJ2-1
d_gene: TRBD1
abundance: -
v_gene: TRBV11-3

CDR3aa: CAWSVRDRVISPLHF
CDR3nt: TGTGCCTGGAGTGTACGGGACAGGGTAATTTCACCCCTCCACTTT
j_gene: TRBJ1-6
d_gene: TRBD1
abundance: -
v_gene: TRBV30

CDR3aa: CASGGPRETQYF
CDR3nt: TGTGCTAGTGGTGGCCCCCGCGAGACCCAGTACTTC
j_gene: TRBJ2-5
d_gene: -
abundance: once
v_gene: TRBV12-5

CDR3aa: CAWSVQSSYNSPLHF
CDR3nt: TGTGCCTGGAGTGTACAGAGCTCCTATAATTCACCCCTCCACTTT
j_gene: TRBJ1-6
d_gene: -
abundance: -
v_gene: TRBV30

CDR3aa: CAWSVRNGRRHSPLHF
CDR3nt: TGTGCCTGGAGTGTACGAAACGGAAGGAGACATTCACCCCTCCACTTT
j_gene: TRBJ1-6
d_gene: -
abundance: -
v_gene: TRBV30

CDR3aa: CASRPTGVPSSYNEQFF
CDR3nt: TGTGCCAGTCGGCCCACAGGGGTTCCGAGCTCCTACAATGAGCAGTTCTTC
j_gene: TRBJ2-1
d_gene: TRBD1
abundance: -
v_gene: TRBV18

CDR3aa: CASREQGVEQYF
CDR3nt: TGTGCCAGCAGGGAACAGGGGGTCGAGCAGTACTTC
j_gene: TRBJ2-7
d_gene: TRBD1
abundance: -
v_gene: TRBV2

CDR3aa: CAWSVQVAEPQHF
CDR3nt: TGTGCCTGGAGTGTACAGGTGGCTGAGCCCCAGCATTTT
j_gene: TRBJ1-5
d_gene: -
abundance: -
v_gene: TRBV30

CDR3aa: CASSHGSTDTQYF
CDR3nt: TGTGCCAGCAGCCACGGCAGCACAGATACGCAGTATTTT
j_gene: TRBJ2-3
d_gene: -
abundance: -
v_gene: TRBV3-1